This T cell receptor (beta chain) appears in the sequencing data of a study of PD-1 blockade in classical Hodgkin lymphoma. Findings of the study overall: Reported baseline diversity: healthy donors highest, relapsed/refractory patients lowest.

As regards this clone: Its antigen is unidentified.

The CDR3 is 12 amino acids. Germline values: CDR1 SNHLY, CDR2 FYNNEI. V shed 7 bases and J shed 4 bases, with 10 bases lying between them. There was relapse after autologous stem cell transplantation in every patient, and there was variation in brentuximab vedotin exposure. TCRdb's table, derived via immunoSEQ multiplex PCR, lists solely in-frame clones and lacks some. The data contain some 45,000 clones, about nine tenths of them singletons. The material was peripheral blood mononuclear cells (PBMCs), obtained at baseline. This receptor was identified in a human donor with classical Hodgkin lymphoma. The chain joins TRBV2 to TRBJ2-5; D is unresolved. DNA of the CDR3: TGTGCCAGCACCCCATCGAGAGAGACCCAGTACTTC. Its protein is CASTPSRETQYF.